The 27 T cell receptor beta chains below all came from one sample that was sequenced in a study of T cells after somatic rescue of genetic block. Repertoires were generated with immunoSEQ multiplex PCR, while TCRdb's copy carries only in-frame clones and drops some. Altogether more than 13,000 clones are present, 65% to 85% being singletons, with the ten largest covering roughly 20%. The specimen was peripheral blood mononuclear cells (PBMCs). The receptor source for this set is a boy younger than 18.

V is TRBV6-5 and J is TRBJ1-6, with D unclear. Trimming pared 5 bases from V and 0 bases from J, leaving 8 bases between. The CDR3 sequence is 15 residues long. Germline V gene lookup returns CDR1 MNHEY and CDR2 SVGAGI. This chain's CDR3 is CASSIGSSYNSPLHF. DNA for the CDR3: TGTGCCAGCAGTATAGGGAGCTCCTATAATTCACCCCTCCACTTT.

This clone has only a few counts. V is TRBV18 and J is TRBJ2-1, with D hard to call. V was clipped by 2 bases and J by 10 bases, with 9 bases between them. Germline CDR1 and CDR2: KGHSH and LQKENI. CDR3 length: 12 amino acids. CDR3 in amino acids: CASSPLGNEQFF. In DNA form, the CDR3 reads TGTGCCAGCTCACCATTGGGTAACGAGCAGTTCTTC.

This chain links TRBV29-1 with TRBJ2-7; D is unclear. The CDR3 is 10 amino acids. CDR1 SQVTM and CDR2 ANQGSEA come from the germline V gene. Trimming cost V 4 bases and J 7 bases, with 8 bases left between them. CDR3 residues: CSVVGKEQYF. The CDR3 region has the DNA TGCAGCGTTGTGGGGAAGGAGCAGTACTTC.

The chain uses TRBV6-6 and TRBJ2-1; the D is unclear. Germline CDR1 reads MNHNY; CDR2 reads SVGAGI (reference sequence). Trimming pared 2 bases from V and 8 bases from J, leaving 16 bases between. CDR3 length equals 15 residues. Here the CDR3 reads CASSYTGPRRDEQFF. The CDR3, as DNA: TGTGCCAGCAGTTACACCGGGCCCCGAAGGGATGAGCAGTTCTTC.

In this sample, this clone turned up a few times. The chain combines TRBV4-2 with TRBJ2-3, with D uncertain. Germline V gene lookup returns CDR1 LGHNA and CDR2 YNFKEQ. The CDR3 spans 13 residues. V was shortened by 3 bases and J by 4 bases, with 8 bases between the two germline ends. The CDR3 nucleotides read TGTGCCAGCAGCCAGGATAGCCCAGATACGCAGTATTTT. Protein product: CASSQDSPDTQYF.

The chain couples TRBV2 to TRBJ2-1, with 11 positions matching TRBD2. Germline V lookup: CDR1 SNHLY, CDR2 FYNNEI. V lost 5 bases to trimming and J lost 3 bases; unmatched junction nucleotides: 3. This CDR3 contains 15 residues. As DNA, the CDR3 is TGTGCCAGCAGTTCCCTAGCGGGGGGCTACAATGAGCAGTTCTTC. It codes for CASSSLAGGYNEQFF. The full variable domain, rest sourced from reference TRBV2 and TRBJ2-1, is EPEVTQTPSHQVTQMGQEVILRCVPISNHLYFYWYRQILGQKVEFLVSFYNNEISEKSEIFDDQFSVERPDGSNFTLKIRSTKLEDSAMYFCASSSLAGGYNEQFFGPGTRLTVL.

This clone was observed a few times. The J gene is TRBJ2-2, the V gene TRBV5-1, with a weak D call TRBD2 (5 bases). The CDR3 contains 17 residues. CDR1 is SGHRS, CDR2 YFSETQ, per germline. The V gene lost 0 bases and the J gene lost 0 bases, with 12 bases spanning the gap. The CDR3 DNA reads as TGCGCCAGCAGCTTGGGAAGGCAGGACTCGAACACCGGGGAGCTGTTTTTT. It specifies CASSLGRQDSNTGELFF.

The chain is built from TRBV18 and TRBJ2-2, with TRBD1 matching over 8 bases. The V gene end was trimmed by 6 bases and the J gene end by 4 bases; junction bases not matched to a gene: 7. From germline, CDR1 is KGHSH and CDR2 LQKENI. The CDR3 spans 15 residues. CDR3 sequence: CASSHGQGVTGELFF. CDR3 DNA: TGTGCCAGCTCCCACGGACAGGGAGTCACCGGGGAGCTGTTTTTT.

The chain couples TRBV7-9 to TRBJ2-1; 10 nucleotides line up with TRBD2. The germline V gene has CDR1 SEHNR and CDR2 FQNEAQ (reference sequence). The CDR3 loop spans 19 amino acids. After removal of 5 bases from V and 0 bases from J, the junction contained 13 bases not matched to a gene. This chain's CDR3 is CASSARGSGGASSYNEQFF. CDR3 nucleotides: TGTGCCAGCAGCGCCCGGGGGAGCGGGGGGGCGAGCTCCTACAATGAGCAGTTCTTC.

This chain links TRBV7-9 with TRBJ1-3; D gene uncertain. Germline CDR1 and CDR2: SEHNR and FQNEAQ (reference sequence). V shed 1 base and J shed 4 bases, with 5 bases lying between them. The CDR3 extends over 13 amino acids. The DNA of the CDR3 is TGTGCCAGCAGCTTAGGATCCGGAAACACCATATATTTT. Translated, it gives CASSLGSGNTIYF.

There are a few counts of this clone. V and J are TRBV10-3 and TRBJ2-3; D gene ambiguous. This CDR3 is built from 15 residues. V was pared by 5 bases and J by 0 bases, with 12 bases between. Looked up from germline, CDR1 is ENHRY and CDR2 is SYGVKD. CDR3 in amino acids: CAISTGVGSTDTQYF. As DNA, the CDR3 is TGTGCCATCAGTACGGGCGTGGGGAGCACAGATACGCAGTATTTT.

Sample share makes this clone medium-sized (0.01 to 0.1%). CDR3 sequence (DNA): TGTGCCAGTAGTATCCCAGGGGGCTCCTACAATGAGCAGTTCTTC. Its translation is CASSIPGGSYNEQFF. The V gene is TRBV19, the J gene TRBJ2-1; 7 bases match TRBD1. The V gene end was trimmed by 3 bases and the J gene end by 0 bases; junction bases not matched to a gene: 2. The CDR3 runs 15 residues. The germline V gene encodes CDR1 LNHDA and CDR2 SQIVND (reference sequence).

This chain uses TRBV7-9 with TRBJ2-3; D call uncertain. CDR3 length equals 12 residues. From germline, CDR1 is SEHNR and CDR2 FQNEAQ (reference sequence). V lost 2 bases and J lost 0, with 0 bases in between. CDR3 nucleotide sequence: TGTGCCAGCAGCTTAAGCACAGATACGCAGTATTTT. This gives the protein CASSLSTDTQYF.

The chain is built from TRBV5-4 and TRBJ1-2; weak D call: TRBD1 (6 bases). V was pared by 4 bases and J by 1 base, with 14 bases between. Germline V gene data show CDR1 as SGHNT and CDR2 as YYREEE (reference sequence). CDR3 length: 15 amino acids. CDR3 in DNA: TGTGCCAGCAGCCCATACAGGGTTCTTAACTATGGCTACACCTTC. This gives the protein CASSPYRVLNYGYTF.

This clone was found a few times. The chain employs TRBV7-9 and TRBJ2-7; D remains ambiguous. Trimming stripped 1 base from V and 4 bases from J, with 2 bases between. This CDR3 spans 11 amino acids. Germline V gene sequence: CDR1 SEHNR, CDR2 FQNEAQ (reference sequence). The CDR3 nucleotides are TGTGCCAGCAGCTTAGAGTACGAGCAGTACTTC. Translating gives CASSLEYEQYF.

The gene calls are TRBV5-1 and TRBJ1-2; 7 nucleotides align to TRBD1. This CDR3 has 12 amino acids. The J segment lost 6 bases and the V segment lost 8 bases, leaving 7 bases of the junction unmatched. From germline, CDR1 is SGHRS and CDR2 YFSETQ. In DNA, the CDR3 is TGCGCCAGTTTCGGGACAGCCGATGGCTACACCTTC. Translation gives CASFGTADGYTF.

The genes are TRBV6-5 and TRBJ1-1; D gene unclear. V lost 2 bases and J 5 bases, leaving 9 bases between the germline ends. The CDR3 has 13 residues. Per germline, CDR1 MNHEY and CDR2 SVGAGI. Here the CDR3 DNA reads TGTGCCAGCAGTTACGTAAGGGAAACTGAAGCTTTCTTT. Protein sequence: CASSYVRETEAFF.

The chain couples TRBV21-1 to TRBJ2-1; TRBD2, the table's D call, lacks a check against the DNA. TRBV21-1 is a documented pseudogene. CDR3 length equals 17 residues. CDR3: CASSPPIAHHSDNEQFF. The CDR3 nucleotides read TGTGCCAGCAGTCCGCCGATAGCACACCATTCCGACAATGAGCAGTTCTTC.

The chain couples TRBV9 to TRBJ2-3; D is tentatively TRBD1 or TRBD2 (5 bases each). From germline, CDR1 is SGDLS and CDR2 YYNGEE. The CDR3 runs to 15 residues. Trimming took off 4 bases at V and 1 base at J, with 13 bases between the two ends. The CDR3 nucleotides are TGTGCCAGCAGCAAGCAAGGGGACCGCACAGATACGCAGTATTTT. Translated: CASSKQGDRTDTQYF.

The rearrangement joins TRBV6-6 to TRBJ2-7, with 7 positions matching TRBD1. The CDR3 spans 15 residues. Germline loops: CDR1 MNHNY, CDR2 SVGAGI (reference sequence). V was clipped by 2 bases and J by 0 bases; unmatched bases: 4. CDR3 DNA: TGTGCCAGCAGTTACGCCCGACAGGGCTCCTACGAGCAGTACTTC. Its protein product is CASSYARQGSYEQYF.

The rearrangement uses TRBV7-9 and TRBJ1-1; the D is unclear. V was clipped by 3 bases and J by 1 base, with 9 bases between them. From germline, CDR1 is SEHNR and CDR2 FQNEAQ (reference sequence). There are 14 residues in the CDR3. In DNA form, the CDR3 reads TGTGCCAGCAGCTTGGCCCAAGGGAACACTGAAGCTTTCTTT. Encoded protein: CASSLAQGNTEAFF.

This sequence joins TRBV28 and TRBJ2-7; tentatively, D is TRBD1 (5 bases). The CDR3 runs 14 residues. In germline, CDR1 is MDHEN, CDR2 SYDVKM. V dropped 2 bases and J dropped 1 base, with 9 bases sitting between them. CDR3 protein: CASSLRGWSYEQYF. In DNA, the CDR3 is TGTGCCAGCAGTTTAAGGGGTTGGTCCTACGAGCAGTACTTC.

CDR3 bases: TGTGCCATTCAGCCCAACCCTGGGACTTCTAATGAAAAACTGTTTTTT. Its translation: CAIQPNPGTSNEKLFF. The rearrangement uses TRBV28 and TRBJ1-4; possible D gene TRBD1, 5 bases. V was cut by 10 bases and J by 3 bases, with 21 bases left in between. In germline, CDR1 is MDHEN, CDR2 SYDVKM. The CDR3 spans 16 residues.

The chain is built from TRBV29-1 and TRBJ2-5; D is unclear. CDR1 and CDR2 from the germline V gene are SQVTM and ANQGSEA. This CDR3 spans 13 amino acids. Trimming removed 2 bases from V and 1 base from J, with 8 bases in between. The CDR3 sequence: CSVEKGFQETQYF. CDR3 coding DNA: TGCAGCGTTGAAAAAGGTTTCCAAGAGACCCAGTACTTC.

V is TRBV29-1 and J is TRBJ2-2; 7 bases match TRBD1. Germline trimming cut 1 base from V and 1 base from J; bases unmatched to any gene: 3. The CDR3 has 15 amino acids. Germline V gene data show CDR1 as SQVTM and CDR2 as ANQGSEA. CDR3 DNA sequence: TGCAGCGTTGAAGGGGGGACAGTGAACACCGGGGAGCTGTTTTTT. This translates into CSVEGGTVNTGELFF.

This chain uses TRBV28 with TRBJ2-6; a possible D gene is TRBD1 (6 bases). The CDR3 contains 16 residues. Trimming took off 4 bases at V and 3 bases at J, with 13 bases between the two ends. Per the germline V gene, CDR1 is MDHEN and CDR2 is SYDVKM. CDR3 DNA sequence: TGTGCCAGCAGTTCTCCCACAGGGCATGGGGCCAACGTCCTGACTTTC. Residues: CASSSPTGHGANVLTF.

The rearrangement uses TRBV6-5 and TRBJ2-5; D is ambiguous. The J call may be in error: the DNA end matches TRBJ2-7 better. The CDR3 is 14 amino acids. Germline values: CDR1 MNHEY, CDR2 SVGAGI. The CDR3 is CASSYSFPDYEQYF. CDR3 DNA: TGTGCCAGCAGTTACTCCTTCCCCGACTACGAGCAGTACTTC.